This T cell receptor (beta chain) stems from a study of early T cells in non-severe SARS-CoV-2 infection. Whole-study context: Sequencing was performed on bulk RNA from unsorted whole blood, leaving chains unpaired. Study-wide results and caveats: Reliance on VDJdb matching favored anti-spike CD8 responses; private and CD4 specificities were missed.

Each single cDNA molecule received a unique molecular identifier. TCRdb used MiXCR to reprocess the 5' RACE reads, holding one entry per CDR3 protein. The repertoire holds about 50,000 distinct CDR3 sequences, with around 12% as singletons. V dropped 5 bases and J dropped 6; count of bases not matched to a gene: 9. CDR1 and CDR2 (germline): SGHNT, YENEEA. The CDR3 totals 15 residues. This clonotype was recorded a few times. What it recognizes is unknown. Sequenced here: whole blood, sampled at baseline. The V and J genes are TRBV11-3 and TRBJ2-2; 7 nucleotides align to TRBD1. The receptor was isolated from an adult who was a healthcare worker with PCR-confirmed SARS-CoV-2 infection or an uninfected control (not recorded which). CDR3 protein: CASSRMTGLSGELFF. CDR3 nucleotides: TGTGCCAGCAGCCGCATGACAGGGCTATCCGGGGAGCTGTTTTTT.